A single sample gave rise to the 30 T cell receptor beta chains below, sequenced in a study of PD-1 blockade in classical Hodgkin lymphoma. Time point here: cycle 4 day 1 (C4D1), after more than five weeks of nivolumab. Patients all relapsed after autologous stem cell transplantation, and there was variation in brentuximab vedotin exposure. TCRdb's table, derived via immunoSEQ multiplex PCR, lists solely in-frame clones and lacks some. The sample has 43,000 or so clones; more than 70% are singletons. This material consisted of peripheral blood mononuclear cells (PBMCs), taken before the fourth cycle of nivolumab. The receptors shown here come from a human donor with classical Hodgkin lymphoma.

The chain joins TRBV7-9 to TRBJ1-2; 9 positions agree with TRBD1. The V segment lost 1 base and the J segment 2 bases; nucleotides outside the gene matches: 11. The germline V gene encodes CDR1 SEHNR and CDR2 FQNEAQ (reference sequence). The CDR3 sequence is 18 residues long. The CDR3 reads CASSLGWGQGGSNYGYTF. In nucleotides, the CDR3 is TGTGCCAGCAGCTTAGGTTGGGGACAGGGAGGATCCAACTATGGCTACACCTTC. The full variable domain, its missing parts supplied by reference TRBV7-9 and TRBJ1-2, is DTGVSQNPRHKITKRGQNVTFRCDPISEHNRLYWYRQTLGQGPEFLTYFQNEAQLEKSRLLSDRFSAERPKGSFSTLEIQRTEQGDSAMYLCASSLGWGQGGSNYGYTFGSGTRLTVV.

This clone occurred a few times. The rearrangement joins TRBV19 to TRBJ1-6; 8 bases agree with TRBD1. The V segment lost 9 bases and the J segment 7 bases; nucleotides outside the gene matches: 17. Looked up from germline, CDR1 is LNHDA and CDR2 is SQIVND (reference sequence). This CDR3 has 17 amino acids. CDR3 amino acids: CASGSRDRTQLNSPLHF. CDR3 nucleotide sequence: TGTGCCAGCGGATCCCGGGACAGGACTCAGTTAAATTCACCCCTCCACTTT.

This clone was seen a handful of times. This chain connects TRBV7-8 to TRBJ2-7, with D hard to call. CDR1 and CDR2 (germline): SGHVS, FQNEAQ. This CDR3 region has 13 residues. Trimming shortened V by 2 bases and J by 6 bases, and 11 bases separated the two germline ends. CDR3 coding DNA: TGTGCCAGCAGCTTATCCAGGCCCTCCGAGCAGTACTTC. Its translation is CASSLSRPSEQYF.

The J gene is TRBJ2-5, the V gene TRBV5-1; D might be TRBD1 (5 bases). This CDR3 region has 13 residues. Germline V lookup: CDR1 SGHRS, CDR2 YFSETQ. Trimming shortened V by 7 bases and J by 1 base, and 11 bases separated the two germline ends. DNA of the CDR3: TGCGCCAGCTCACAGACAGTCCAAGAGACCCAGTACTTC. Translation: CASSQTVQETQYF.

The chain uses TRBV7-3 and TRBJ2-5; TRBD2 might be the D (6 bases). V lost 0 bases to trimming and J lost 4 bases, with 15 bases between them. Germline V CDR1 and CDR2: SGHTA, FQGTGA. The CDR3 spans 16 residues. The CDR3 bases are TGTGCCAGCAGCTTAACTTCGGGACTCTCGGGAGAGACCCAGTACTTC. Protein: CASSLTSGLSGETQYF.

The V call is TRBV5-1, the J call TRBJ1-2, with D unclear. Germline V gives CDR1 SGHRS, CDR2 YFSETQ. The germline V and J ends were trimmed by 1 base and 4 bases, with 11 bases remaining between them. The CDR3 covers 14 residues. CDR3 sequence: CASSLSLVAYGYTF. CDR3 bases: TGCGCCAGCAGCTTGAGTCTAGTGGCCTATGGCTACACCTTC.

The chain carries TRBV13 and TRBJ2-2, with D hard to call. The CDR3 consists of 15 residues. In germline, CDR1 is PRHDT, CDR2 FYEKMQ (reference sequence). V dropped 0 bases and J dropped 1 base, with 6 bases sitting between them. The CDR3 DNA reads TGTGCCAGCAGCTTAGGGCGGATGAACACCGGGGAGCTGTTTTTT. Translated, it gives CASSLGRMNTGELFF.

The rearrangement joins TRBV5-1 to TRBJ1-1, with 8 bases lining up with TRBD1. The length of the CDR3 is 13 residues. V was pared by 0 bases and J by 7 bases, with 2 bases of the junction left unmatched. Germline V lookup: CDR1 SGHRS, CDR2 YFSETQ. The CDR3 reads CASSLGTGNEAFF. DNA of the CDR3: TGCGCCAGCAGCTTGGGGACAGGGAATGAAGCTTTCTTT.

The chain couples TRBV29-1 to TRBJ1-2, with 7 bases that match TRBD1. Germline values: CDR1 SQVTM, CDR2 ANQGSEA. J gave up 4 bases and V 3 bases, and 8 bases lay outside the gene matches. CDR3 size: 14 residues. The CDR3 DNA is TGCAGCGTTGATAGTACAGGGGAGGGCTATGGCTACACCTTC. As protein: CSVDSTGEGYGYTF.

The chain joins TRBV5-6 to TRBJ1-5; D call uncertain. The CDR3 loop spans 15 amino acids. V was trimmed by 0 bases and J by 2 bases, leaving 9 bases between them. Germline-derived CDR1 and CDR2 are SGHDT and YYEEEE. CDR3 sequence: CASSLAGRRNQPQHF. DNA for the CDR3: TGTGCCAGCAGCTTGGCTGGGCGGCGCAATCAGCCCCAGCATTTT.

The CDR3 is CASSLDPHTGELFF. The DNA for the CDR3 is TGTGCCAGCAGCTTAGATCCCCACACCGGGGAGCTGTTTTTT. The genes are TRBV11-3 and TRBJ2-2; D unclear. This CDR3 has 14 residues. The germline V gene encodes CDR1 SGHNT and CDR2 YENEEA. The ends were cut back, 0 bases at V and 3 bases at J, with 5 bases in the middle.

J is TRBJ2-2 and V is TRBV18; tentatively, D is TRBD1 (6 bases). The germline V gene encodes CDR1 KGHSH and CDR2 LQKENI. This CDR3 region has 16 residues. Trimming shortened V by 6 bases and J by 4 bases, and 18 bases separated the two germline ends. CDR3 loop: CASSPRDTGGTGELFF. The CDR3 DNA sequence: TGTGCCAGCTCTCCCCGGGACACCGGTGGCACCGGGGAGCTGTTTTTT. Based on the CDR3 plus reference TRBV18 and TRBJ2-2, the full variable domain is NAGVMQNPRHLVRRRGQEARLRCSPMKGHSHVYWYRQLPEEGLKFMVYLQKENIIDESGMPKERFSAEFPKEGPSILRIQQVVRGDSAAYFCASSPRDTGGTGELFFGEGSRLTVL.

The genes are TRBV4-1 and TRBJ2-1, with TRBD2 identical over 11 bases. Germline V lookup: CDR1 MGHRA, CDR2 YSYEKL. The V segment lost 0 bases and the J segment 3 bases; nucleotides outside the gene matches: 1. CDR3 length: 16 residues. The CDR3 DNA is TGCGCCAGCAGCCAAGAGGGACTAGCGGTCTACAATGAGCAGTTCTTC. Translation gives CASSQEGLAVYNEQFF.

V usage is TRBV20-1 and J usage is TRBJ2-1; the D is unclear. The CDR3 is 11 amino acids. Trimming took off 4 bases at V and 5 bases at J, with 6 bases between the two ends. Germline assignment: CDR1 DFQATT and CDR2 SNEGSKA (reference sequence). The CDR3 DNA is TGCAGTGCTACGCAGAACAATGAGCAGTTCTTC. Protein: CSATQNNEQFF.

The chain has TRBV7-2 and TRBJ1-1; D possibly corresponds to TRBD1 (6 bases). Germline CDR1 reads SGHTA; CDR2 reads FQGNSA. V lost 2 bases, J lost 0 bases, and 19 bases lay in between. The CDR3 length is 18 residues. The CDR3 nucleotides are TGTGCCAGCAGCTTAATGTTTGGGGGGCGAGAGATGAACACTGAAGCTTTCTTT. Translating it yields CASSLMFGGREMNTEAFF.

There are a few counts of this clone. The chain links TRBV2 to TRBJ1-2, with D unclear. With 7 bases removed from V and 0 bases from J, the gap between germline ends came to 12 bases. Germline loops: CDR1 SNHLY, CDR2 FYNNEI. CDR3 size: 14 residues. The CDR3 sequence is CASTISGPNYGYTF. The CDR3 bases are TGTGCCAGCACTATTTCTGGACCTAACTATGGCTACACCTTC.

The genes are TRBV6-6 and TRBJ1-2, with D possibly TRBD1 on 6 matching bases. Deletions cut 10 bases from V and 5 bases from J, with 20 bases between. Looked up from germline, CDR1 is MNHNY and CDR2 is SVGAGI (reference sequence). The CDR3 is 14 residues long. The CDR3 DNA reads as TGTGCCACAATCAGGGAGGGGGGCCTTTATGGCTACACCTTC. This translates into CATIREGGLYGYTF.

The CDR3 region is CASSLIGQGGETQYF. The CDR3 coding sequence is TGTGCCAGCTCACTCATAGGACAGGGAGGAGAGACCCAGTACTTC. The chain employs TRBV18 and TRBJ2-5; TRBD1 matches 8 bases. V shed 4 bases and J 4 bases; nucleotides not matched to a gene: 8. The CDR3 extends over 15 amino acids. Germline V CDR1 and CDR2: KGHSH, LQKENI.

The rearrangement joins TRBV6-1 to TRBJ1-2, with TRBD1 matching 7 bases. The V segment lost 3 bases and the J segment 2 bases; nucleotides outside the gene matches: 6. There are 15 residues in the CDR3. Germline CDR1 and CDR2: MNHNS and SASEGT. The DNA for the CDR3 is TGTGCCAGCAGTGACATGACAGGGTTCAACTATGGCTACACCTTC. It codes for CASSDMTGFNYGYTF.

The V gene is TRBV7-2, the J gene TRBJ1-3; possible D gene TRBD1, 6 bases. V was shortened by 5 bases and J by 4 bases, with 9 bases between the two germline ends. The CDR3 has 13 residues. The V gene's germline CDR1 is SGHTA and CDR2 FQGNSA. This CDR3 is CASSPGQGNTIYF. The CDR3 bases are TGTGCCAGCAGCCCAGGACAGGGAAACACCATATATTTT.

This sequence joins TRBV4-3 and TRBJ1-4; D not resolved. Germline V gene lookup returns CDR1 LGHNA and CDR2 YSLEER. The V end lost 0 bases, the J end lost 7 bases, and 9 bases lay between the germline ends. This CDR3 is 14 amino acids long. CDR3 DNA sequence: TGCGCCAGCAGCCAAGAATACAGCGGTGAAAAACTGTTTTTT. Protein: CASSQEYSGEKLFF.

The V and J genes are TRBV6-5 and TRBJ1-5; possible D gene TRBD1, 6 bases. This CDR3 region has 14 residues. The V gene's germline CDR1 is MNHEY and CDR2 SVGAGI. The V gene lost 8 bases and the J gene lost 7 bases, with 18 bases spanning the gap. The CDR3 here is CASRIGGPEQPQHF. In nucleotides, the CDR3 is TGTGCCAGCCGAATTGGGGGCCCTGAGCAGCCCCAGCATTTT.

V usage is TRBV19 and J usage is TRBJ1-5; TRBD1 is a possible D gene (5 bases). The CDR3 loop spans 14 amino acids. V was clipped by 3 bases and J by 5 bases, with 11 bases between them. Germline V lookup: CDR1 LNHDA, CDR2 SQIVND (reference sequence). The DNA of the CDR3 is TGTGCCAGTAGTATTATGCAGGGCGATCAGCCCCAGCATTTT. Its translation: CASSIMQGDQPQHF. The full variable domain, with the rest looked up from reference TRBV19 and TRBJ1-5, is DGGITQSPKYLFRKEGQNVTLSCEQNLNHDAMYWYRQDPGQGLRLIYYSQIVNDFQKGDIAEGYSVSREKKESFPLTVTSAQKNPTAFYLCASSIMQGDQPQHFGDGTRLSIL.

CDR3 DNA sequence: TGTGCCAGCAGCCAATTGGGACAGGGTGGTACTGAAGCTTTCTTT. It codes for CASSQLGQGGTEAFF. V and J are TRBV28 and TRBJ1-1, with TRBD1 matching 9 bases. J lost 5 bases, V lost 6 bases, and 10 bases had no gene match. The germline gives CDR1 MDHEN, CDR2 SYDVKM. The CDR3 is made up of 15 amino acids. Combining the CDR3 with reference TRBV28 and TRBJ1-1 gives the whole variable domain DVKVTQSSRYLVKRTGEKVFLECVQDMDHENMFWYRQDPGLGLRLIYFSYDVKMKEKGDIPEGYSVSREKKERFSLILESASTNQTSMYLCASSQLGQGGTEAFFGQGTRLTVV.

This chain connects TRBV7-2 to TRBJ2-2; TRBD1 is a possible D gene (5 bases). Germline V gene data show CDR1 as SGHTA and CDR2 as FQGNSA. CDR3 size: 13 residues. The V gene lost 1 base and the J gene lost 5 bases, with 5 bases spanning the gap. CDR3: CASSLEGTGELFF. CDR3 DNA: TGTGCCAGCAGCTTAGAGGGGACCGGGGAGCTGTTTTTT.

This clone has only one observation. V is TRBV6-5 and J is TRBJ2-2; 7 nucleotides line up with TRBD2. From germline, CDR1 is MNHEY and CDR2 SVGAGI. The CDR3 totals 14 residues. V dropped 5 bases and J dropped 6; count of bases not matched to a gene: 6. The CDR3 loop reads CASSRTRMAGELFF. The CDR3 DNA follows: TGTGCCAGCAGTAGGACTAGGATGGCCGGGGAGCTGTTTTTT.

The CDR3 region has the DNA TGCAGCGTTGAAGATCAGGGCGGAGGCTACACCTTC. It is translated as CSVEDQGGGYTF. The V call is TRBV29-1, the J call TRBJ1-2, with D tentatively TRBD1 (5 bases). Germline V gene data show CDR1 as SQVTM and CDR2 as ANQGSEA. CDR3 length: 12 residues. The germline V and J ends were trimmed by 0 bases and 8 bases, with 10 bases remaining between them.

This clone was observed a handful of times. V and J are TRBV11-2 and TRBJ2-5, with D uncertain. Germline loops: CDR1 SGHAT, CDR2 FQNNGV. This CDR3 comprises 13 residues. Between the trimmed V and J ends, which lost 3 bases and 2 bases, there was a span of 7 bases. CDR3 DNA: TGTGCCAGCAGCTTCACAGATCAAGAGACCCAGTACTTC. It is translated as CASSFTDQETQYF.

The chain joins TRBV5-1 to TRBJ1-2; D possibly corresponds to TRBD1 (5 bases). The V gene lost 4 bases and the J gene lost 5 bases, with 9 bases spanning the gap. This CDR3 contains 12 residues. Looked up from germline, CDR1 is SGHRS and CDR2 is YFSETQ. The CDR3 reads CASSRDGYGYTF. The CDR3 DNA reads TGCGCCAGCAGCCGGGACGGGTATGGCTACACCTTC.

The chain uses TRBV7-8 and TRBJ1-1, with unresolved D. Trimming took 2 bases from V and 5 from J, leaving 15 bases between them. The germline V gene has CDR1 SGHVS and CDR2 FQNEAQ. CDR3 length: 15 residues. The CDR3 nucleotides read TGTGCCAGCAGCTTATCCCCCATGGAAGGAACTGAAGCTTTCTTT. Protein sequence: CASSLSPMEGTEAFF.